This TCR beta chain came from a study of control samples from healthy donors and cancer patients. Repertoires were generated with immunoSEQ multiplex PCR, while TCRdb's copy carries only in-frame clones and drops some. The repertoire has some 120,000 clones, around 89% of them found once; the top ten carry roughly 2.5%. Germline trimming cut 0 bases from V and 4 bases from J; bases unmatched to any gene: 5. Germline V gene lookup returns CDR1 MNHEY and CDR2 SVGAGI. CDR3 length equals 15 residues. This TCR was recovered from a woman between 65 and 79 years old in good health. Sample: blood. This chain uses TRBV6-5 with TRBJ1-2; TRBD1 aligns across 7 bases. Here the CDR3 DNA reads TGTGCCAGCAGTTACTCTACAGGGGTAGGCTATGGCTACACCTTC. Protein product: CASSYSTGVGYGYTF.